Sequencing of this T cell receptor (beta chain) was carried out in a study of blood T cell repertoires in COVID-19. TCRdb keeps only in-frame clones here, not all; method: immunoSEQ multiplex PCR. The table shows about 340,000 clones, with over 70% occurring only once. The origin of this receptor is a man aged 25 to 40 with active or convalescent COVID-19. The sample was peripheral blood.

The CDR3 nucleotides read TGTGCCAGCAGTGACGGGACAGGGTTTAATGGCTACACCTTC. Protein sequence: CASSDGTGFNGYTF. This chain joins TRBV6-1 and TRBJ1-2; 9 nucleotides match TRBD1. The V segment lost 3 bases and the J segment 6 bases; nucleotides outside the gene matches: 5. Germline V gene sequence: CDR1 MNHNS, CDR2 SASEGT. This CDR3 contains 14 residues.